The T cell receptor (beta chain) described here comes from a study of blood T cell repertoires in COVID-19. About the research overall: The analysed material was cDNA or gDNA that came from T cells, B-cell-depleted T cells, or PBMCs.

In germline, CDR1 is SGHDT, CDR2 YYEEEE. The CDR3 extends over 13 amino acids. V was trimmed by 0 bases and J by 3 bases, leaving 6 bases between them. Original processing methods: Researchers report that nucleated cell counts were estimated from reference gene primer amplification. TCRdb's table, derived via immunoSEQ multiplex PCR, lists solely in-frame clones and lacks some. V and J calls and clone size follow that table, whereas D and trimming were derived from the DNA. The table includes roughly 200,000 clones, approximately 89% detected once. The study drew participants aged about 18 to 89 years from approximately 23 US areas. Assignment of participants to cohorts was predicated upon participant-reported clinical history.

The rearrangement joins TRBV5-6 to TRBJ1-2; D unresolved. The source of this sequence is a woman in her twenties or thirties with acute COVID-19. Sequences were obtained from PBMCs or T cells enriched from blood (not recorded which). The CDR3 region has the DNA TGTGCCAGCAGCTTGGCCGGTCACTATGGCTACACCTTC. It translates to CASSLAGHYGYTF.